Shown below are 5 T cell receptor beta chains from a single sample sequenced in a study of T-cell memory formation after mild COVID-19. MiXCR, applied by TCRdb to the 5' RACE reads, yields one record per CDR3 protein. The table includes around 250,000 distinct CDR3 sequences, roughly a tenth detected once. Sequencing was performed on PBMCs or a T cell subset sorted from them (not recorded which). These receptors were obtained from a man aged 18-30 years who had mild COVID-19 (a few samples of this study predate the infection). Cell type and time point are not known.

The rearrangement uses TRBV20-1 and TRBJ1-2; 7 bases agree with TRBD1. This CDR3 has 14 amino acids. V lost 1 base to trimming and J lost 6 bases; unmatched junction nucleotides: 8. Germline CDR1 and CDR2: DFQATT and SNEGSKA (reference sequence). CDR3 nucleotide sequence: TGCAGTGCTAGAGTCCTCGGACAGGAAGATGGCTACACCTTC. Its protein product is CSARVLGQEDGYTF.

J is TRBJ2-5 and V is TRBV5-6; D perhaps matches TRBD1 (7 bases). The germline V gene has CDR1 SGHDT and CDR2 YYEEEE. V was pared by 6 bases and J by 4 bases, with 10 bases between. CDR3 length equals 12 residues. The CDR3 nucleotides are TGTGCCAGCACAGGGGGAGGAGAGACCCAGTACTTC. Amino acids: CASTGGGETQYF.

This clonotype was found a few times. This chain uses TRBV20-1 with TRBJ2-3; D ambiguous. V gave up 3 bases and J gave up 6 bases, with 13 bases separating them. The CDR3 loop spans 13 amino acids. Germline assignment: CDR1 DFQATT and CDR2 SNEGSKA (reference sequence). CDR3 residues: CSASRGPKDTQYF. CDR3 sequence (DNA): TGCAGTGCTAGTCGAGGTCCCAAGGATACGCAGTATTTT.

In DNA form, the CDR3 reads TGTGCCTGGACCCTTGGGGGTGGTCAGCCCCAGCATTTT. It specifies CAWTLGGGQPQHF. J is TRBJ1-5 and V is TRBV30; a possible D gene is TRBD1 (5 bases). V was trimmed by 4 bases and J by 6 bases, leaving 13 bases between them. Germline V gives CDR1 GTSNPN, CDR2 SVGIG (reference sequence). CDR3 size: 13 residues.

In DNA form, the CDR3 reads TGTGCCAGCAGCTTGTCTCCGGGAAATGTTGCAACTAATGAAAAACTGTTTTTT. Protein product: CASSLSPGNVATNEKLFF. V usage is TRBV7-6 and J usage is TRBJ1-4, with D unclear. Germline V gene lookup returns CDR1 SGHVS and CDR2 FNYEAQ. The germline V and J ends were trimmed by 3 bases and 0 bases, with 17 bases remaining between them. The CDR3 covers 18 residues.